These 4 T cell receptor beta chains were sequenced from one sample in a study of cytomegalovirus exposure and HLA in healthy donors. The PCR made use of 60 Vbeta and 13 Jbeta primers. Profiling relied on immunoSEQ multiplex PCR, and the TCRdb table lists in-frame clones only, not all of them. Counted here are around 130,000 clones, 80% occurring once; the ten biggest clones make up 2% to 3%. Sequenced material: PBMCs. These TCRs come from a young man in good health and CMV-seronegative.

In its sample, this clone was seen a few times. The V call is TRBV6-5, the J call TRBJ2-7; 7 bases map to TRBD1. From germline, CDR1 is MNHEY and CDR2 SVGAGI. The CDR3 runs to 15 residues. After removal of 6 bases from V and 2 bases from J, the junction contained 10 bases not matched to a gene. This chain's CDR3 is CASSKQGSPTYEQYF. DNA for the CDR3: TGTGCCAGCAGCAAACAGGGGTCTCCTACCTACGAGCAGTACTTC.

The J gene is TRBJ1-4, the V gene TRBV5-4, with 7 nucleotides matching TRBD1. The J segment lost 6 bases and the V segment lost 3 bases, leaving 5 bases of the junction unmatched. The CDR3 is made up of 14 amino acids. Germline lookup yields CDR1 SGHNT and CDR2 YYREEE (reference sequence). In DNA, the CDR3 is TGTGCCAGCAGCTCGACAGGGAGTTATGAAAAACTGTTTTTT. Its translation: CASSSTGSYEKLFF.

Remarks on this clone: An end of the junction does not agree with germline; a read error may underlie this. The genes are TRBV7-9 and TRBJ2-3, with 12 bases identical to TRBD2. Germline loops: CDR1 SEHNR, CDR2 FQNEAQ (reference sequence). The CDR3 has 17 residues. The CDR3 is CSSRLPLTSGRPDTQYF. In DNA form, the CDR3 reads TGTTCCAGCCGATTACCTTTGACTAGCGGGAGACCAGATACGCAGTATTTT.

V gene TRBV7-9 combines with J gene TRBJ2-7, with D possibly TRBD2 on 5 matching bases. This CDR3 is 14 amino acids long. Germline CDR1 is SEHNR and CDR2 is FQNEAQ (reference sequence). V was trimmed by 5 bases and J by 3 bases, leaving 14 bases between them. CDR3 DNA: TGTGCCAGCAGCCTTAGGAGGATTGGCTACGAGCAGTACTTC. Translating gives CASSLRRIGYEQYF.